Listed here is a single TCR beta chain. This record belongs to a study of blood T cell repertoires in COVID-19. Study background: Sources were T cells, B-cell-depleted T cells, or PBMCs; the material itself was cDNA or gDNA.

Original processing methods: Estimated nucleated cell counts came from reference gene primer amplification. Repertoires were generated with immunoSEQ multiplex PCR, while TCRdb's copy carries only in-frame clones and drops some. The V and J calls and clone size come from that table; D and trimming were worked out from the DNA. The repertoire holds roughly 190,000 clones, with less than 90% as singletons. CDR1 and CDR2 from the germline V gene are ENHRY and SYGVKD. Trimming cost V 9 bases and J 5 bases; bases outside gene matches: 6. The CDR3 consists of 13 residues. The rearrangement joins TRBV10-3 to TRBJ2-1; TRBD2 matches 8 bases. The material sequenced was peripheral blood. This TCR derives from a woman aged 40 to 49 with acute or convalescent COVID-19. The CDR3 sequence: CAILERGNNEQFF. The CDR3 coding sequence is TGTGCCATTCTCGAGCGGGGGAACAATGAGCAGTTCTTC.